The TCR beta chain under discussion was sequenced for a study of blood T cell repertoires in COVID-19. The CDR3 is made up of 14 amino acids. The V and J ends lost 3 bases and 8 bases respectively, with 14 bases between them. CDR1 and CDR2 (germline): SGHRS, YFSETQ. Seattle researchers signed up patients amid active infection and tracked them longitudinally. Measured with immunoSEQ multiplex PCR; TCRdb has only the in-frame clones, and not every one. The sample includes 200,000 or so clones, around four fifths seen only once; the top ten take around 0.93%. The sample comprised peripheral blood. The genes are TRBV5-1 and TRBJ1-4, with a weak D call TRBD1 (5 bases). The clonotype was recovered from a man between 60 and 75 years old with COVID-19, enrolled during active disease. CDR3 bases: TGCGCCAGCAGCTCATCAGGGTCGGACGAAAAACTGTTTTTT. Translation: CASSSSGSDEKLFF.